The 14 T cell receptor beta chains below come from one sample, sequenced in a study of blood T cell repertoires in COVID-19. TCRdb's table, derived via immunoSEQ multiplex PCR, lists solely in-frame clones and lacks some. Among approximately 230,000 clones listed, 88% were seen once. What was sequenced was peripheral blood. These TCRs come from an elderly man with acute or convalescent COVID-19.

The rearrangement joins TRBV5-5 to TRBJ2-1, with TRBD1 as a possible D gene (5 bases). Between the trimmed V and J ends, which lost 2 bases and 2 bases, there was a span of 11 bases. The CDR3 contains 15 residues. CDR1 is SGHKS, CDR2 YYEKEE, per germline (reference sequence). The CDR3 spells CASSFLQGTYNEQFF. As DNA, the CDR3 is TGTGCCAGCAGCTTTCTCCAGGGTACCTACAATGAGCAGTTCTTC.

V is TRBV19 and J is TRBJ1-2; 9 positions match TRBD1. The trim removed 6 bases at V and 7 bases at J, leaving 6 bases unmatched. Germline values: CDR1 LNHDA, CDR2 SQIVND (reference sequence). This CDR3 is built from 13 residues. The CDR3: CASRGTGTGGYTF. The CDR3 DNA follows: TGTGCCAGTAGGGGGACAGGGACTGGTGGCTACACCTTC.

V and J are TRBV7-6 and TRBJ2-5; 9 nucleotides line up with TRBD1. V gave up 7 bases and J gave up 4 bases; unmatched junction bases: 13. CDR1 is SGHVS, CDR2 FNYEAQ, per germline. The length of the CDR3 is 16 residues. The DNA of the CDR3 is TGTGCCAGCACCGGATCCGGACAGGGGTTTGGAGAGACCCAGTACTTC. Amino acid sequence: CASTGSGQGFGETQYF.

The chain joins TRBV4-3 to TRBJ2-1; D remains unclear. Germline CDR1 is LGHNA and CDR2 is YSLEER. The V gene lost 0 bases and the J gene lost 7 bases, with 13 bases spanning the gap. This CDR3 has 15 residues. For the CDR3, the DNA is TGCGCCAGCAGCCAAGAATACTCTAAGTGGAATGAGCAGTTCTTC. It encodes CASSQEYSKWNEQFF.

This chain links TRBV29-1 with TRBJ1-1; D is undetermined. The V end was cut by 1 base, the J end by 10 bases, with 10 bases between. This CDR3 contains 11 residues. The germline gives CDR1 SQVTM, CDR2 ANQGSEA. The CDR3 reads CSVEGLSGAFF. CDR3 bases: TGCAGCGTTGAAGGACTGAGCGGAGCTTTCTTT.

The CDR3 loop reads CASSRTGVTSTDTQYF. Written as DNA, the CDR3 is TGTGCCAGCAGCCGTACAGGGGTCACTAGCACAGATACGCAGTATTTT. The chain recombines TRBV7-2 with TRBJ2-3; 7 bases align to TRBD1. The trim removed 5 bases at V and 0 bases at J, leaving 8 bases unmatched. Germline CDR1 is SGHTA and CDR2 is FQGNSA. The CDR3 runs to 16 residues.

The CDR3 region has the DNA TGTGCCAGCAGTGACACGGGGGTGGGTAGCAATCAGCCCCAGCATTTT. Protein: CASSDTGVGSNQPQHF. The genes are TRBV27 and TRBJ1-5; the D gene is possibly TRBD1 (5 bases). The CDR3 spans 16 residues. V lost 5 bases, J lost 0 bases, and 14 bases lay in between. Germline CDR1 reads MNHEY; CDR2 reads SMNVEV (reference sequence).

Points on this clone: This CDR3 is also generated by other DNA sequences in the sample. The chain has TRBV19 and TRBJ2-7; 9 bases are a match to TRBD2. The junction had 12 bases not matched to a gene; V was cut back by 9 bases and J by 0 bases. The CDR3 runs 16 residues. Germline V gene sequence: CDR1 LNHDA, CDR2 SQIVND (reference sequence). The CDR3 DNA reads TGTGCCAGCAAGCCCGGTGGTAGCGGGAGCTCCTACGAGCAGTACTTC. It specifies CASKPGGSGSSYEQYF.

CDR3 in amino acids: CASSRDRGMMNTEAFF. In DNA form, the CDR3 reads TGTGCCAGCAGTCGGGACAGGGGAATGATGAACACTGAAGCTTTCTTT. The chain has TRBV6-2 or TRBV6-3 and TRBJ1-1; 10 bases align to TRBD1. The CDR3 sequence is 16 residues long. The V gene's germline CDR1 is MNHEY and CDR2 SVGEGT. The junction had 6 bases not matched to a gene; V was cut back by 5 bases and J by 0 bases.

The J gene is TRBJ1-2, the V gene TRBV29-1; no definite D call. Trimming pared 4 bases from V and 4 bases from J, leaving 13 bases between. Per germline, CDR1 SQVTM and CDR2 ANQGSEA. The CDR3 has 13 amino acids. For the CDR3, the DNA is TGCAGCGTTGCACCCAACGGTGGCTATGGCTACACCTTC. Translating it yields CSVAPNGGYGYTF.

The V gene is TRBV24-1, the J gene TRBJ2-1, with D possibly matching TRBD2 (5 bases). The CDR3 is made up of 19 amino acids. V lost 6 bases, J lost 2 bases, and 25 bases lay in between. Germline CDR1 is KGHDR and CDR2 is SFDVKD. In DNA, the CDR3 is TGTGCCACCAGTCCGGGGTCTCCCACCGTGAGCGCCACCTACAATGAGCAGTTCTTC. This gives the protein CATSPGSPTVSATYNEQFF.

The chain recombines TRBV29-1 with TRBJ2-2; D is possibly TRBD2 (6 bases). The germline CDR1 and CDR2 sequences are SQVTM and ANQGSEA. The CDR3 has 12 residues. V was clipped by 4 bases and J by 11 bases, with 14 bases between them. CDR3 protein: CSVATGTGELFF. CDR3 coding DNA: TGCAGCGTTGCGACGGGGACTGGTGAGCTGTTTTTT.

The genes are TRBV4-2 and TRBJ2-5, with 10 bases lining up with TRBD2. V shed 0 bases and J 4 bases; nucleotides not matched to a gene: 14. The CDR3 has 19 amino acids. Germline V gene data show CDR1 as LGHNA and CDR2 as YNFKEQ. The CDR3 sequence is CASSQEGLAGAQRRETQYF. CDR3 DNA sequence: TGTGCCAGCAGCCAAGAGGGGCTAGCGGGGGCCCAAAGGAGAGAGACCCAGTACTTC.

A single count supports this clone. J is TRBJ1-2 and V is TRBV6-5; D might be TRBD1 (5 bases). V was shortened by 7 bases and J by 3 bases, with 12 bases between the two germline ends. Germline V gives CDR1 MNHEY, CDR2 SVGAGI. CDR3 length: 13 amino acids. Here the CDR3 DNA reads TGTGCCAGCACCCCGACAGCCCACTATGGCTACACCTTC. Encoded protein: CASTPTAHYGYTF.